These T cell receptor beta chains were read from a single sample in a study of blood T cells in healthy people across ages. TCRdb itself ran the 5' RACE reads through MiXCR, one entry per CDR3 protein. The table lists about 1.5 million distinct CDR3 sequences, roughly 43% of them singletons. Sequencing was done on a sample of blood. The origin of the receptors is a woman aged 18-35 years in good health. The CDR3 runs from the conserved cysteine through the conserved F or W. Each record gives: CDR3 DNA, CDR3 protein, D gene, J gene, clone size, V gene. D genes are given only for firm matches. Expanded clones are given a class, and other clones once, few, many or no size at all.

cdr3_nt: TGTGCCAGCAGTGCCCCGACTGCAACTAATGAAAAACTGTTTTTT
cdr3_aa: CASSAPTATNEKLFF
d_call: NA
j_call: TRBJ1-4
clone_size: NA
v_call: TRBV25-1

cdr3_nt: TGTGCCTGCACGCGTGCTAGCACAGATACGCAGTATTTT
cdr3_aa: CACTRASTDTQYF
d_call: NA
j_call: TRBJ2-3
clone_size: NA
v_call: TRBV30

cdr3_nt: TGCGCCAGCAGCCAAGAGTCCAGGCTTCAAGAGACCCAGTACTTC
cdr3_aa: CASSQESRLQETQYF
d_call: NA
j_call: TRBJ2-5
clone_size: few
v_call: TRBV4-1

cdr3_nt: TGTGCCAGCAGTTTGATGTTTGGGGGAGGCAATGAGCAGTTCTTC
cdr3_aa: CASSLMFGGGNEQFF
d_call: NA
j_call: TRBJ2-1
clone_size: NA
v_call: TRBV12-3/TRBV12-4

cdr3_nt: TGTGCCAGCAGCTGGACTTTTTGGGGCGGTGGGTATACGCAGTATTTT
cdr3_aa: CASSWTFWGGGYTQYF
d_call: NA
j_call: TRBJ2-3
clone_size: NA
v_call: TRBV7-8

cdr3_nt: TGTGCCAGCAGCTTATGGTCCAGCGGGAGTGGGTACAATGAGCAGTTCTTC
cdr3_aa: CASSLWSSGSGYNEQFF
d_call: TRBD2
j_call: TRBJ2-1
clone_size: NA
v_call: TRBV7-2

cdr3_nt: TGTGCCTGGAGTGGATCCTACAATGAGCAGTACTTC
cdr3_aa: CAWSGSYNEQYF
d_call: NA
j_call: TRBJ2-7
clone_size: NA
v_call: TRBV30

cdr3_nt: TGCAGTGCTAGAGGCGTGGACAGGGGGCTTGATTCACCCCTCCACTTT
cdr3_aa: CSARGVDRGLDSPLHF
d_call: TRBD1
j_call: TRBJ1-6
clone_size: few
v_call: TRBV20-1

cdr3_nt: TGTGCCAGCAGTCCCCGCTTGACTAGCGGGAGGGCCGGTTACACCGGGGAGCTGTTTTTT
cdr3_aa: CASSPRLTSGRAGYTGELFF
d_call: TRBD2
j_call: TRBJ2-2
clone_size: NA
v_call: TRBV27

cdr3_nt: TGCAGCGTATTGACAGACTACAATGAGCAGTACTTC
cdr3_aa: CSVLTDYNEQYF
d_call: NA
j_call: TRBJ2-7
clone_size: few
v_call: TRBV29-1

cdr3_nt: TGTGCCAGCAGCTTAGAGAGCTCGGGGAATTCACCCCTCCACTTT
cdr3_aa: CASSLESSGNSPLHF
d_call: NA
j_call: TRBJ1-6
clone_size: few
v_call: TRBV7-9

cdr3_nt: TGCGCCAGCAGCCAAGCCTCGGAGGGACTAGGGTTCAGGGAGACCCAGTACTTC
cdr3_aa: CASSQASEGLGFRETQYF
d_call: TRBD2
j_call: TRBJ2-5
clone_size: many
v_call: TRBV4-3

cdr3_nt: TGCAGTGCTAGTAGAGTACGGGGGGGCCCCTACAATGAGCAGTACTTC
cdr3_aa: CSASRVRGGPYNEQYF
d_call: TRBD2
j_call: TRBJ2-7
clone_size: NA
v_call: TRBV20-1

cdr3_nt: TGCAGCGTTGCTTCGGGACAGGGATTGAGTGAGCAGTTCTTC
cdr3_aa: CSVASGQGLSEQFF
d_call: TRBD1
j_call: TRBJ2-1
clone_size: few
v_call: TRBV29-1

cdr3_nt: TGCAGTGCCAGTGCCATAGCGGCCGGTGGTGAAGCTTTCTTT
cdr3_aa: CSASAIAAGGEAFF
d_call: NA
j_call: TRBJ1-1
clone_size: NA
v_call: TRBV20-1

cdr3_nt: TGCAGTGCTAACCAGGGGGCCCAGACCTATGGCTACACCTTC
cdr3_aa: CSANQGAQTYGYTF
d_call: TRBD1
j_call: TRBJ1-2
clone_size: NA
v_call: TRBV20-1

cdr3_nt: TGTGCCAGCACCCCACTGTTTGGGGCCAACGTCCTGACTTTC
cdr3_aa: CASTPLFGANVLTF
d_call: NA
j_call: TRBJ2-6
clone_size: few
v_call: TRBV28

cdr3_nt: TGTGCCAGCAGCCCACAGGGTGCGGGCTCCTACAATGAGCAGTTCTTC
cdr3_aa: CASSPQGAGSYNEQFF
d_call: NA
j_call: TRBJ2-1
clone_size: NA
v_call: TRBV7-2

cdr3_nt: TGTGCCGTTAGGGACTACCTCTACAATGAGCAGTTCTTC
cdr3_aa: CAVRDYLYNEQFF
d_call: TRBD2
j_call: TRBJ2-1
clone_size: few
v_call: TRBV6-2/TRBV6-3

cdr3_nt: TGTGCCTGGAGCCGACAGGGGCTCTATGGCTACACCTTC
cdr3_aa: CAWSRQGLYGYTF
d_call: TRBD1
j_call: TRBJ1-2
clone_size: NA
v_call: TRBV30

cdr3_nt: TGCAGTGCCAACCAGCTAGCGTCTGAGCAGTTCTTC
cdr3_aa: CSANQLASEQFF
d_call: NA
j_call: TRBJ2-1
clone_size: NA
v_call: TRBV20-1

cdr3_nt: TGTGCCAGCAGTCCCCCGCGGGCGTTGAATGAAAAACTGTTTTTT
cdr3_aa: CASSPPRALNEKLFF
d_call: NA
j_call: TRBJ1-4
clone_size: NA
v_call: TRBV28